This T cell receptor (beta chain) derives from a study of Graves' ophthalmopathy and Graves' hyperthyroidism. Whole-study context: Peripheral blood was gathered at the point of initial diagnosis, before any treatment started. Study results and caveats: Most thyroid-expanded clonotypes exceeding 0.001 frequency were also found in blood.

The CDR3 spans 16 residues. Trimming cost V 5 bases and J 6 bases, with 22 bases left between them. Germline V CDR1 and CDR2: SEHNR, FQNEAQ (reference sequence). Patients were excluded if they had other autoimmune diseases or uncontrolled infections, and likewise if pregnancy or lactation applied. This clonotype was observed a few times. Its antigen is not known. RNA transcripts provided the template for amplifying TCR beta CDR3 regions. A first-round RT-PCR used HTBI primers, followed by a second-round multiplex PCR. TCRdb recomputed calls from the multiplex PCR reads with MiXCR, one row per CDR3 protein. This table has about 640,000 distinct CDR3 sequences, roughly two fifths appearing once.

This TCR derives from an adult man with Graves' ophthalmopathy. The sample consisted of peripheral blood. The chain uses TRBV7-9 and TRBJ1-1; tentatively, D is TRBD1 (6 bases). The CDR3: CASSPGGVIRNAEAFF. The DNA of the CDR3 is TGTGCCAGCAGCCCCGGGGGCGTAATACGAAACGCTGAAGCTTTCTTT. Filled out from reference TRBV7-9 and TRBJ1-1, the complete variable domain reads DTGVSQNPRHKITKRGQNVTFRCDPISEHNRLYWYRQTLGQGPEFLTYFQNEAQLEKSRLLSDRFSAERPKGSFSTLEIQRTEQGDSAMYLCASSPGGVIRNAEAFFGQGTRLTVV.